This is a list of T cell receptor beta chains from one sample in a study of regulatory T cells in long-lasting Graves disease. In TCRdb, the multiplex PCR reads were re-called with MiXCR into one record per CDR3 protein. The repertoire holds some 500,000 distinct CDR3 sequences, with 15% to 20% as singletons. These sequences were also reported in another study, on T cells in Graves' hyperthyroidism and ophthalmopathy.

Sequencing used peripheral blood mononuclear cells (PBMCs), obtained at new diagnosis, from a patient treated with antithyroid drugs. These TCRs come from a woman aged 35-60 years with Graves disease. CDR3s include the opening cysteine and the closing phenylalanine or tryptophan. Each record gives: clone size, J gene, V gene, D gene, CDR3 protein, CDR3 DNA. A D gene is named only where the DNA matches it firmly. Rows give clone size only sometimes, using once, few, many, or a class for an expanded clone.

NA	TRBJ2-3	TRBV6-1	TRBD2	CASRTLAGGQLDTQYF	TGTGCCAGCAGAACACTAGCGGGGGGTCAGTTAGATACGCAGTATTTT
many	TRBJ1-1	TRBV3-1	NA	CASSQVSRPNTEAFF	TGTGCCAGCAGCCAAGTTAGCAGGCCGAACACTGAAGCTTTCTTT
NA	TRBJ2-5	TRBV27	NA	CASSMRPQETQYF	TGTGCCAGCAGTATGCGGCCGCAAGAGACCCAGTACTTC
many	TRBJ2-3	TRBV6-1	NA	CASGEGLLTDTQYF	TGTGCCAGCGGGGAAGGACTCCTCACAGATACGCAGTATTTT
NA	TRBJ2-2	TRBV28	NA	CASSWGATTGELFF	TGTGCCAGCAGTTGGGGGGCCACCACCGGGGAGCTGTTTTTT
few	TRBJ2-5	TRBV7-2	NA	CASSTSATGETQYF	TGTGCCAGCAGCACATCGGCCACGGGGGAGACCCAGTACTTC
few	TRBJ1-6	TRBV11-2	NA	CASSSGGGSYNSPLHF	TGTGCCAGCAGCAGCGGGGGGGGCTCCTATAATTCACCCCTCCACTTT
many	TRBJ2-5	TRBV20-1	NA	CSVGRWETQYF	TGCAGTGTAGGGCGATGGGAGACCCAGTACTTC
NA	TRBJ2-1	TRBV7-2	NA	CASSPGTAAYNEQFF	TGTGCCAGCAGCCCCGGGACTGCGGCCTACAATGAGCAGTTCTTC
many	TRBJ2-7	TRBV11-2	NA	CASSPRVYEQYF	TGTGCCAGCAGCCCTCGGGTCTACGAGCAGTACTTC
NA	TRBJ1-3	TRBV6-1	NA	CASRSYTASGNTIYF	TGTGCCAGCAGGTCTTACACAGCCTCTGGAAACACCATATATTTT
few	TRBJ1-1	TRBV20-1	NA	CSAKGTVNTEAFF	TGCAGTGCTAAGGGGACGGTGAACACTGAAGCTTTCTTT
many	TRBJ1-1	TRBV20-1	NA	CSAKSPTNTEAFF	TGCAGTGCTAAATCGCCGACGAACACTGAAGCTTTCTTT
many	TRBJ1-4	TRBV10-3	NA	CAISRESNEKLFF	TGTGCCATCAGCAGGGAGTCTAATGAAAAACTGTTTTTT
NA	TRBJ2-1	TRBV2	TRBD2	CASSALAAYNEQFF	TGTGCCAGCAGTGCACTAGCGGCATACAATGAGCAGTTCTTC
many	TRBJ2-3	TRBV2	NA	CAIEGGLRDTQYF	TGTGCCATCGAGGGGGGCCTTAGAGATACGCAGTATTTT
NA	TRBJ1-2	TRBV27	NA	CASSPLGSLNYGYTF	TGTGCCAGCAGTCCTCTGGGCAGTCTTAACTATGGCTACACCTTC